This is a list of T cell receptor beta chains from one sample in a study of T-cell memory formation after mild COVID-19. TCRdb analysed the 5' RACE reads with MiXCR anew, one entry per CDR3 protein. The profile covers 530,000 or so distinct CDR3 sequences, with about 18% appearing a single time and about 7.5% taken by the ten largest. The sequenced sample was PBMCs or a T cell subset sorted from them (not recorded which). These receptors all stem from an adult woman who had mild COVID-19 (a few samples of this study predate the infection). Cell type and time point are not known. CDR3s include the opening cysteine and the closing phenylalanine or tryptophan. The D gene is left open where the match is weak. Some rows mark clone size as missing; the rest say once, few, many or name a class of expanded clone.

TRBJ2-3 | many | NA | TRBV7-2 | CASSLARTDTQYF | TGTGCCAGCAGCTTAGCAAGAACAGATACGCAGTATTTT
TRBJ2-2 | NA | TRBD2 | TRBV20-1 | CSAGTLGLAGGTGELFF | TGCAGTGCTGGCACTCTAGGACTAGCGGGTGGCACCGGGGAGCTGTTTTTT
TRBJ2-3 | NA | NA | TRBV9 | CASSADGGTDTQYF | TGTGCCAGCAGCGCAGACGGAGGCACAGATACGCAGTATTTT
TRBJ2-7 | few | NA | TRBV5-1 | CASSGWGLGYEQYF | TGCGCCAGCAGCGGTTGGGGCCTGGGGTACGAGCAGTACTTC
TRBJ2-7 | NA | NA | TRBV9 | CASSKADRAGDEQYF | TGTGCCAGCAGCAAAGCTGACAGGGCGGGGGACGAGCAGTACTTC
TRBJ1-1 | NA | TRBD1 | TRBV6-5 | CATIGQGGRSEAFF | TGTGCCACCATCGGACAGGGCGGAAGATCTGAAGCTTTCTTT
TRBJ1-2 | few | NA | TRBV3-1 | CASSRQIINYGYTF | TGTGCCAGCAGCCGTCAGATAATTAACTATGGCTACACCTTC
TRBJ2-7 | few | TRBD1 | TRBV20-1 | CSARQTGGSYEQYF | TGCAGTGCTAGGCAGACAGGGGGCTCCTACGAGCAGTACTTC
TRBJ2-7 | NA | NA | TRBV6-6 | CASSHPDRTTYEQYF | TGTGCCAGCAGCCACCCCGACAGGACCACCTACGAGCAGTACTTC
TRBJ1-1 | few | TRBD1 | TRBV12-3/TRBV12-4 | CASRGQPNTEAFF | TGTGCCAGCAGGGGACAGCCGAACACTGAAGCTTTCTTT
TRBJ1-1 | few | NA | TRBV12-3/TRBV12-4 | CASRGARDEAFF | TGTGCCAGCAGGGGCGCCCGGGATGAAGCTTTCTTT
TRBJ1-1 | few | TRBD1 | TRBV7-9 | CASSFMGQGSTEAFF | TGTGCCAGCAGCTTTATGGGACAGGGAAGCACTGAAGCTTTCTTT
TRBJ2-5 | NA | NA | TRBV11-2 | CASSLDRVKSKETQYF | TGTGCCAGCAGCTTAGACAGGGTAAAGTCCAAAGAGACCCAGTACTTC
TRBJ2-1 | NA | TRBD2 | TRBV24-1 | CATRPKREGYNEQFF | TGTGCCACCAGGCCAAAGCGGGAGGGTTACAATGAGCAGTTCTTC
TRBJ2-1 | NA | TRBD1 | TRBV27 | CASSQRTGRHDTEQFF | TGTGCCAGCAGTCAACGGACAGGGAGGCATGACACTGAGCAGTTCTTC
TRBJ2-7 | NA | NA | TRBV14 | CASSQGRSVSSEQYF | TGTGCCAGCAGCCAAGGGAGAAGTGTTAGTTCCGAGCAGTACTTC
TRBJ2-7 | few | NA | TRBV14 | CASSQAGSHEQYF | TGTGCCAGCAGCCAAGCAGGTTCCCACGAGCAGTACTTC
TRBJ1-5 | NA | NA | TRBV7-2 | CASSARTGYNQPQHF | TGTGCCAGCAGCGCCCGAACAGGGTACAATCAGCCCCAGCATTTT
TRBJ2-2 | few | TRBD2 | TRBV18 | CASSPRLAGVAGELFF | TGTGCCAGCTCACCCCGACTAGCGGGAGTCGCCGGGGAGCTGTTTTTT
TRBJ1-5 | NA | NA | TRBV6-1 | CASSESHSNQPQHF | TGTGCCAGCAGTGAATCCCATAGCAATCAGCCCCAGCATTTT
TRBJ2-7 | few | TRBD1 | TRBV13 | CASSLGQDSYYEQYF | TGTGCCAGCAGCCTCGGACAGGATTCCTACTACGAGCAGTACTTC
TRBJ1-1 | NA | TRBD1 | TRBV7-2 | CASSAQTGATEAFF | TGTGCCAGCAGCGCCCAGACAGGGGCCACTGAAGCTTTCTTT
TRBJ2-7 | few | NA | TRBV10-3 | CAISESRLASYEQYF | TGTGCCATCAGTGAGTCACGACTGGCCTCCTACGAGCAGTACTTC
TRBJ2-1 | NA | NA | TRBV6-5 | CASSTSDRSEQFF | TGTGCCAGCAGCACCTCGGACAGAAGTGAGCAGTTCTTC
TRBJ2-3 | few | TRBD2 | TRBV7-3 | CASSLLAASTDTQYF | TGTGCCAGCAGCTTACTAGCGGCCAGCACAGATACGCAGTATTTT
TRBJ2-6 | NA | TRBD1 | TRBV27 | CASSFSGTGHLSGANVLTF | TGTGCCAGCAGTTTCTCCGGGACAGGACACCTCTCTGGGGCCAACGTCCTGACTTTC
TRBJ1-2 | few | NA | TRBV2 | CASSEEGGHRGYTF | TGTGCCAGCAGTGAAGAGGGGGGGCATCGTGGCTACACCTTC
TRBJ2-7 | many | NA | TRBV28 | CASTAGAQGAYEQYF | TGTGCCAGCACCGCTGGAGCGCAGGGAGCCTACGAGCAGTACTTC
TRBJ1-3 | many | TRBD1 | TRBV7-9 | CASSRGTATLYSGNTIYF | TGTGCCAGCAGTCGCGGGACAGCCACACTATACTCTGGAAACACCATATATTTT
TRBJ2-1 | few | TRBD2 | TRBV3-1 | CASSQGRISGVEQFF | TGTGCCAGCAGCCAAGGTCGGATTAGCGGGGTAGAGCAGTTCTTC
TRBJ2-5 | NA | NA | TRBV6-5 | CASSFYSMVPATQYF | TGTGCCAGCAGCTTCTATTCTATGGTGCCAGCGACCCAGTACTTC
TRBJ2-1 | few | TRBD2 | TRBV12-3/TRBV12-4 | CASSPPLAGGPYEQFF | TGTGCCAGCAGTCCACCACTAGCGGGGGGGCCCTATGAGCAGTTCTTC
TRBJ2-1 | few | NA | TRBV20-1 | CSAREHNNEQFF | TGCAGTGCTAGAGAACATAACAATGAGCAGTTCTTC
TRBJ1-6 | NA | NA | TRBV27 | CASSFGEASPLHF | TGTGCCAGCAGTTTCGGGGAGGCTTCACCCCTCCACTTT
TRBJ2-7 | many | NA | TRBV5-1 | CASSLASGTPYYEQYF | TGCGCCAGCAGCTTGGCATCCGGGACCCCCTACTACGAGCAGTACTTC
TRBJ1-5 | few | NA | TRBV20-1 | CSAIDGGPKKGTNQPQHF | TGCAGTGCTATCGACGGGGGTCCCAAGAAGGGGACGAATCAGCCCCAGCATTTT
TRBJ1-1 | many | TRBD1 | TRBV7-9 | CASSTDRGTEAFF | TGTGCCAGCAGCACGGACAGGGGCACTGAAGCTTTCTTT
TRBJ1-5 | many | NA | TRBV4-1 | CASSHPLLSQPQHF | TGCGCCAGCAGCCATCCCTTGTTAAGCCAGCCCCAGCATTTT
TRBJ1-4 | NA | NA | TRBV4-3 | CASSQSRVKPNEKLFF | TGCGCCAGCAGCCAATCCAGGGTAAAGCCTAATGAAAAACTGTTTTTT
TRBJ1-2 | NA | NA | TRBV6-2/TRBV6-3 | CASSYVGTTGYTF | TGTGCCAGCAGTTATGTGGGGACTACAGGCTACACCTTC
TRBJ1-5 | NA | NA | TRBV5-1 | CASRPGPMSDQPQHF | TGCGCCAGCAGACCGGGCCCGATGAGTGATCAGCCCCAGCATTTT